The rows below give T cell receptor beta chains drawn from one sample of a study of T cells in Graves' hyperthyroidism and ophthalmopathy. TCRdb ran MiXCR on the multiplex PCR reads and lists one entry per CDR3 protein. The sample shows a few hundred thousand distinct CDR3 sequences, around 21% of them seen only once. The sample taken for sequencing was blood. Every receptor here comes from a man between 18 and 29 years old with Graves' hyperthyroidism. Each CDR3 is given with its conserved first and last residue. The order of the fields is J gene, clone size, V gene, D gene, CDR3 protein, CDR3 DNA. A D gene is named only where the DNA matches it firmly. Only part of the rows carry a size: once, few, many, or a class if the clone is expanded.

j_gene: TRBJ1-2
abundance: NA
v_gene: TRBV14
d_gene: NA
CDR3aa: CASSHRLYGYTF
CDR3nt: TGTGCCAGCAGCCACAGGCTCTATGGCTACACCTTC

j_gene: TRBJ2-5
abundance: NA
v_gene: TRBV27
d_gene: TRBD1
CDR3aa: CASTETGTLPETQYF
CDR3nt: TGTGCCAGCACTGAGACAGGGACACTCCCAGAGACCCAGTACTTC

j_gene: TRBJ2-4
abundance: NA
v_gene: TRBV12-3/TRBV12-4
d_gene: NA
CDR3aa: CASTLDSSKNIQYF
CDR3nt: TGTGCCAGCACCCTCGACAGTTCCAAAAACATTCAGTACTTC

j_gene: TRBJ1-2
abundance: many
v_gene: TRBV7-2
d_gene: TRBD1
CDR3aa: CASSRRGTDNYGYTF
CDR3nt: TGTGCCAGCAGCCGTAGGGGGACAGACAACTATGGCTACACCTTC

j_gene: TRBJ2-5
abundance: many
v_gene: TRBV5-6
d_gene: NA
CDR3aa: CASSSGTQGEETQYF
CDR3nt: TGTGCCAGCAGCTCCGGAACCCAGGGTGAAGAGACCCAGTACTTC

j_gene: TRBJ2-7
abundance: NA
v_gene: TRBV13
d_gene: TRBD2
CDR3aa: CASSWSGRFYEQYF
CDR3nt: TGTGCCAGCAGCTGGAGCGGGAGGTTCTACGAGCAGTACTTC

j_gene: TRBJ2-7
abundance: NA
v_gene: TRBV28
d_gene: NA
CDR3aa: CASVGTLYEQYF
CDR3nt: TGTGCCAGCGTCGGGACACTGTACGAGCAGTACTTC

j_gene: TRBJ2-5
abundance: many
v_gene: TRBV5-1
d_gene: NA
CDR3aa: CASAWGRAGETQYF
CDR3nt: TGCGCCAGCGCCTGGGGACGGGCTGGGGAGACCCAGTACTTC

j_gene: TRBJ2-5
abundance: many
v_gene: TRBV28
d_gene: NA
CDR3aa: CASTMGGAETQYF
CDR3nt: TGTGCCAGCACCATGGGAGGAGCGGAGACCCAGTACTTC

j_gene: TRBJ1-6
abundance: NA
v_gene: TRBV4-2
d_gene: NA
CDR3aa: CASSQALDSPLHF
CDR3nt: TGTGCCAGCAGCCAAGCACTTGATTCACCCCTCCACTTT

j_gene: TRBJ1-5
abundance: many
v_gene: TRBV19
d_gene: NA
CDR3aa: CASSIVGVSNQPQHF
CDR3nt: TGTGCCAGTAGTATAGTGGGGGTAAGCAATCAGCCCCAGCATTTT

j_gene: TRBJ2-7
abundance: few
v_gene: TRBV6-5
d_gene: NA
CDR3aa: CASSYGEGAYEQYF
CDR3nt: TGTGCCAGCAGTTACGGTGAGGGGGCCTACGAGCAGTACTTC

j_gene: TRBJ1-2
abundance: many
v_gene: TRBV20-1
d_gene: NA
CDR3aa: CSARDTPYGYTF
CDR3nt: TGCAGTGCTAGAGATACCCCCTATGGCTACACCTTC

j_gene: TRBJ2-7
abundance: NA
v_gene: TRBV20-1
d_gene: NA
CDR3aa: CSALAFQGEQYF
CDR3nt: TGCAGCGCCCTAGCGTTCCAGGGAGAGCAGTACTTC

j_gene: TRBJ2-7
abundance: NA
v_gene: TRBV30
d_gene: NA
CDR3aa: CAWSRRQSYEQYF
CDR3nt: TGTGCCTGGAGTAGGAGACAATCCTACGAGCAGTACTTC

j_gene: TRBJ2-1
abundance: once
v_gene: TRBV12-3/TRBV12-4
d_gene: TRBD1
CDR3aa: CASSLKQGSDEQFF
CDR3nt: TGTGCCAGCAGCCTGAAACAGGGGAGCGATGAGCAGTTCTTC

j_gene: TRBJ2-7
abundance: many
v_gene: TRBV20-1
d_gene: TRBD1
CDR3aa: CSARGQSSYEQYF
CDR3nt: TGCAGTGCTAGGGGACAGAGCTCCTACGAGCAGTACTTC

j_gene: TRBJ1-5
abundance: many
v_gene: TRBV5-6
d_gene: TRBD1
CDR3aa: CASSFGTGFTPQHF
CDR3nt: TGTGCCAGCAGTTTTGGGACAGGGTTCACGCCCCAGCATTTT

j_gene: TRBJ1-1
abundance: many
v_gene: TRBV7-8
d_gene: NA
CDR3aa: CASSARGRMNTEAFF
CDR3nt: TGTGCCAGCAGCGCCAGGGGAAGGATGAACACTGAAGCTTTCTTT

j_gene: TRBJ1-2
abundance: NA
v_gene: TRBV27
d_gene: NA
CDR3aa: CASSLWGPNYGYTF
CDR3nt: TGTGCCAGCAGTTTATGGGGACCCAACTATGGCTACACCTTC

j_gene: TRBJ2-2
abundance: few
v_gene: TRBV5-4
d_gene: NA
CDR3aa: CASSLPGRAGELFF
CDR3nt: TGTGCCAGCAGCTTACCCGGGCGGGCCGGGGAGCTGTTTTTT

j_gene: TRBJ2-4
abundance: many
v_gene: TRBV6-2/TRBV6-3
d_gene: NA
CDR3aa: CASSYGEASNGGNIQYF
CDR3nt: TGTGCCAGCAGTTACGGGGAGGCTTCCAACGGTGGAAACATTCAGTACTTC

j_gene: TRBJ2-7
abundance: few
v_gene: TRBV5-6
d_gene: NA
CDR3aa: CASSLAVGKGLWEQYF
CDR3nt: TGTGCCAGCAGCTTGGCCGTGGGGAAAGGGCTGTGGGAGCAGTACTTC

j_gene: TRBJ1-3
abundance: many
v_gene: TRBV6-5
d_gene: NA
CDR3aa: CASSYSGASGNTIYF
CDR3nt: TGTGCCAGCAGTTACTCGGGGGCCTCTGGAAACACCATATATTTT

j_gene: TRBJ2-5
abundance: NA
v_gene: TRBV28
d_gene: TRBD2
CDR3aa: CASSDPRRGGPEETQYF
CDR3nt: TGTGCCAGCAGTGACCCGAGGCGGGGGGGCCCTGAAGAGACCCAGTACTTC

j_gene: TRBJ2-2
abundance: many
v_gene: TRBV9
d_gene: TRBD1
CDR3aa: CASSVDRVSGELFF
CDR3nt: TGTGCCAGCAGCGTTGACAGGGTCAGCGGGGAGCTGTTTTTT

j_gene: TRBJ2-7
abundance: many
v_gene: TRBV7-8
d_gene: NA
CDR3aa: CASSLAATYEQYF
CDR3nt: TGTGCCAGCAGCTTGGCAGCTACCTACGAGCAGTACTTC

j_gene: TRBJ2-7
abundance: NA
v_gene: TRBV18
d_gene: NA
CDR3aa: CASSPPLGSYEQYF
CDR3nt: TGTGCCAGCTCACCACCGTTAGGTTCCTACGAGCAGTACTTC

j_gene: TRBJ1-1
abundance: many
v_gene: TRBV30
d_gene: NA
CDR3aa: CAWRGSPIGVNTEAFF
CDR3nt: TGTGCCTGGCGGGGATCCCCCATCGGGGTGAACACTGAAGCTTTCTTT

j_gene: TRBJ2-7
abundance: NA
v_gene: TRBV10-1
d_gene: TRBD2
CDR3aa: CASSESISSGRAAYEQYF
CDR3nt: TGCGCCAGCAGTGAGTCGATTTCCAGCGGGAGGGCCGCGTACGAGCAGTACTTC

j_gene: TRBJ2-2
abundance: many
v_gene: TRBV12-3/TRBV12-4
d_gene: NA
CDR3aa: CGAKGLATGELFF
CDR3nt: TGTGGGGCCAAGGGGCTAGCGACCGGGGAGCTGTTTTTT

j_gene: TRBJ1-2
abundance: NA
v_gene: TRBV20-1
d_gene: NA
CDR3aa: CSVDSPYGYTF
CDR3nt: TGCAGTGTTGACAGCCCCTATGGCTACACCTTC

j_gene: TRBJ1-1
abundance: many
v_gene: TRBV27
d_gene: NA
CDR3aa: CASSPTVDTEAFF
CDR3nt: TGTGCCAGCAGCCCGACAGTGGACACTGAAGCTTTCTTT

j_gene: TRBJ1-6
abundance: many
v_gene: TRBV2
d_gene: NA
CDR3aa: CASRGVSGSPLHF
CDR3nt: TGTGCCAGCAGAGGTGTCAGTGGTTCACCCCTCCACTTT

j_gene: TRBJ1-2
abundance: many
v_gene: TRBV12-3/TRBV12-4
d_gene: NA
CDR3aa: CASSLGALNGYTF
CDR3nt: TGTGCCAGCAGTTTAGGAGCGCTGAATGGCTACACCTTC

j_gene: TRBJ2-2
abundance: many
v_gene: TRBV5-1
d_gene: TRBD2
CDR3aa: CASATQSGGFTGELFF
CDR3nt: TGCGCCAGCGCCACCCAAAGCGGGGGCTTCACCGGGGAGCTGTTTTTT

j_gene: TRBJ1-2
abundance: NA
v_gene: TRBV28
d_gene: NA
CDR3aa: CASSEEDSAYGYTF
CDR3nt: TGTGCCAGCAGTGAGGAGGACAGCGCCTATGGCTACACCTTC

j_gene: TRBJ1-1
abundance: many
v_gene: TRBV5-5
d_gene: NA
CDR3aa: CASSSGGVGNTEAFF
CDR3nt: TGTGCCAGCAGCTCGGGGGGGGTCGGGAACACTGAAGCTTTCTTT

j_gene: TRBJ1-2
abundance: many
v_gene: TRBV9
d_gene: NA
CDR3aa: CASSVEGLGYTF
CDR3nt: TGTGCCAGCAGCGTGGAGGGATTAGGCTACACCTTC

j_gene: TRBJ1-1
abundance: many
v_gene: TRBV19
d_gene: NA
CDR3aa: CASSISGNEAFF
CDR3nt: TGTGCCAGTAGTATCTCTGGGAATGAAGCTTTCTTT

j_gene: TRBJ1-3
abundance: many
v_gene: TRBV20-1
d_gene: TRBD1
CDR3aa: CSASWDRGTKFVGNTIYF
CDR3nt: TGCAGTGCTAGTTGGGACAGAGGGACGAAGTTTGTGGGAAACACCATATATTTT

j_gene: TRBJ1-5
abundance: many
v_gene: TRBV28
d_gene: NA
CDR3aa: CASSLFPQGEAQHF
CDR3nt: TGTGCCAGCAGTTTATTTCCCCAGGGCGAAGCCCAGCATTTT

j_gene: TRBJ2-2
abundance: few
v_gene: TRBV5-1
d_gene: NA
CDR3aa: CASSLDSRVLSERWNTGELFF
CDR3nt: TGCGCCAGCAGCTTGGACTCCAGGGTACTCTCGGAGAGGTGGAACACCGGGGAGCTGTTTTTT

j_gene: TRBJ2-7
abundance: few
v_gene: TRBV28
d_gene: TRBD1
CDR3aa: CASTSGQFNEQYF
CDR3nt: TGTGCCAGCACCTCGGGACAGTTCAATGAGCAGTACTTC

j_gene: TRBJ2-5
abundance: many
v_gene: TRBV3-1
d_gene: NA
CDR3aa: CASSQTMPGFETQYF
CDR3nt: TGTGCCAGCAGCCAAACCATGCCAGGGTTTGAGACCCAGTACTTC

j_gene: TRBJ2-7
abundance: many
v_gene: TRBV28
d_gene: TRBD2
CDR3aa: CASSSRTSGGFYEQYF
CDR3nt: TGTGCCAGCAGTTCGCGGACTAGCGGGGGATTCTACGAGCAGTACTTC

j_gene: TRBJ1-2
abundance: NA
v_gene: TRBV5-1
d_gene: TRBD1
CDR3aa: CASSWGTGAANYGYTF
CDR3nt: TGCGCCAGCAGCTGGGGGACAGGAGCTGCTAACTATGGCTACACCTTC

j_gene: TRBJ1-2
abundance: many
v_gene: TRBV27
d_gene: NA
CDR3aa: CASRPRPDYGYTF
CDR3nt: TGTGCCAGCAGGCCCCGGCCGGACTATGGCTACACCTTC

j_gene: TRBJ2-7
abundance: many
v_gene: TRBV11-2
d_gene: NA
CDR3aa: CASSLGAATFYEQYF
CDR3nt: TGTGCCAGCAGCTTAGGGGCCGCGACATTCTACGAGCAGTACTTC

j_gene: TRBJ2-5
abundance: many
v_gene: TRBV20-1
d_gene: TRBD2
CDR3aa: CSARDQRGGETQYF
CDR3nt: TGCAGTGCTAGAGATCAAAGGGGAGGGGAGACCCAGTACTTC

j_gene: TRBJ2-5
abundance: many
v_gene: TRBV30
d_gene: NA
CDR3aa: CAWSVRPEPETQYF
CDR3nt: TGTGCCTGGAGTGTACGGCCAGAACCAGAGACCCAGTACTTC

j_gene: TRBJ1-5
abundance: many
v_gene: TRBV28
d_gene: NA
CDR3aa: CASSPPAGIQPQHF
CDR3nt: TGTGCCAGCAGTCCCCCCGCCGGGATACAGCCCCAGCATTTT

j_gene: TRBJ1-1
abundance: many
v_gene: TRBV5-1
d_gene: NA
CDR3aa: CASSSFQEGEAFF
CDR3nt: TGCGCCAGCAGCTCTTTCCAGGAGGGTGAAGCTTTCTTT

j_gene: TRBJ2-7
abundance: NA
v_gene: TRBV15
d_gene: TRBD1
CDR3aa: CATSRGGQGRYEQYF
CDR3nt: TGTGCCACCAGCAGAGGGGGACAGGGGCGCTACGAGCAGTACTTC

j_gene: TRBJ1-2
abundance: NA
v_gene: TRBV20-1
d_gene: NA
CDR3aa: CSARTWTSNYGYTF
CDR3nt: TGCAGTGCTCGAACTTGGACTAGTAACTATGGCTACACCTTC

j_gene: TRBJ1-1
abundance: many
v_gene: TRBV19
d_gene: NA
CDR3aa: CASQYRGNTEAFF
CDR3nt: TGTGCCAGTCAATACCGAGGGAACACTGAAGCTTTCTTT

j_gene: TRBJ2-7
abundance: many
v_gene: TRBV5-1
d_gene: TRBD1
CDR3aa: CASSWDRVSYEQYF
CDR3nt: TGCGCCAGCAGCTGGGACAGGGTCTCCTACGAGCAGTACTTC